Listed here are 14 T cell receptor beta chains from one sample, sequenced in a study of shared clonotypes between healthy human individuals. The protocol was immunoSEQ multiplex PCR, while the TCRdb copy is restricted to in-frame clones and leaves out a portion. The sample has under 2,500,000 clones, around 95% seen once. Source material: naive CD4+ T cells sorted from blood. Specified subset: CD45RA+ positively selected. The receptors derive from a man younger than 35 in good health.

The chain recombines TRBV10-3 with TRBJ2-7; D might be TRBD2 (5 bases). The CDR3 runs to 12 residues. V shed 3 bases and J shed 5 bases, with 8 bases lying between them. The germline V gene encodes CDR1 ENHRY and CDR2 SYGVKD. As DNA, the CDR3 is TGTGCCATCAGTGACATGAGGGACGAGCAGTACTTC. Translation gives CAISDMRDEQYF.

The rearrangement joins TRBV14 to TRBJ1-6; D is ambiguous. V was trimmed by 4 bases and J by 10 bases, leaving 20 bases between them. Germline V gene sequence: CDR1 SGHDN, CDR2 FVKESK. The CDR3 is 16 amino acids. CDR3 amino acids: CASSPTGNPSRSPLHF. Here the CDR3 DNA reads TGTGCCAGCAGCCCTACGGGGAACCCTTCGCGGTCACCCCTCCACTTT.

This clone was seen just once. V gene TRBV7-2 combines with J gene TRBJ2-1; the D is unclear. The CDR3 covers 15 residues. Trimming removed 1 base from V and 8 bases from J, with 15 bases in between. Germline CDR1 reads SGHTA; CDR2 reads FQGNSA. CDR3 sequence (DNA): TGTGCCAGCAGCTTAGGGGTGCTAGTTGGAGATGAGCAGTTCTTC. Its protein product is CASSLGVLVGDEQFF.

The chain carries TRBV25-1 and TRBJ2-7; D unclear. The CDR3 sequence is 16 residues long. V lost 2 bases to trimming and J lost 6 bases, with 20 bases between them. Germline CDR1 is MGHDK and CDR2 is SYGVNS. The CDR3 is CASSETLGGLTGEQYF. CDR3 DNA: TGTGCCAGCAGTGAAACCCTAGGCGGCCTCACCGGCGAGCAGTACTTC.

In regard to this clone: This sample includes further DNA sequences coding for the same CDR3. The chain joins TRBV2 to TRBJ2-3, with D perhaps matching TRBD2 (5 bases). The CDR3 runs 12 residues. V gave up 6 bases and J gave up 4 bases, with 8 bases separating them. Germline CDR1 SNHLY, CDR2 FYNNEI. The CDR3 DNA reads as TGTGCCAGCAGGCCACTAGCAGATACGCAGTATTTT. Translation: CASRPLADTQYF.

As concerns this clone: One end of the junction does not line up with germline, which may come from a read error. This CDR3 reads CASCEGKETQYF. CDR3 sequence (DNA): TGTGCCAGCTGTGAAGGTAAAGAGACCCAGTACTTC. The chain is built from TRBV6-1 and TRBJ2-5; no clear D gene. Germline V gives CDR1 MNHNS, CDR2 SASEGT. The CDR3 length is 12 residues.

The rearrangement uses TRBV4-3 and TRBJ1-4, with D uncertain. The CDR3 consists of 16 residues. Germline V gene data show CDR1 as LGHNA and CDR2 as YSLEER. Trimming stripped 1 base from V and 0 bases from J, with 9 bases between. The CDR3 coding sequence is TGCGCCAGCAGCCAAGGAAGTTTCACAACTAATGAAAAACTGTTTTTT. It specifies CASSQGSFTTNEKLFF.

The chain links TRBV7-2 to TRBJ2-2; D is perhaps TRBD2 (6 bases). Germline CDR1 is SGHTA and CDR2 is FQGNSA. V was clipped by 2 bases and J by 7 bases, with 14 bases between them. The CDR3 has 15 residues. As DNA, the CDR3 is TGTGCCAGCAGCTTACCCTCCGCTAGCGTCGGGGAGCTGTTTTTT. This gives the protein CASSLPSASVGELFF.

The V call is TRBV7-9, the J call TRBJ1-2, with D perhaps matching TRBD1 (5 bases). The V and J ends lost 5 bases and 1 base respectively, with 8 bases between them. The germline CDR1 and CDR2 sequences are SEHNR and FQNEAQ (reference sequence). The CDR3 has 13 residues. CDR3 sequence reads: CASSIDSNYGYTF. The CDR3 nucleotides read TGTGCCAGCAGCATCGACAGTAACTATGGCTACACCTTC.

The genes are TRBV20-1 and TRBJ2-1; no clear D. There are 11 residues in the CDR3. The germline gives CDR1 DFQATT, CDR2 SNEGSKA (reference sequence). Trimming removed 5 bases at V and 8 bases at J, with 10 bases between. The CDR3 region is CSARPGYEQFF. The CDR3 DNA sequence: TGCAGTGCTCGCCCTGGGTATGAGCAGTTCTTC.

The chain uses TRBV28 and TRBJ1-5, with D possibly being TRBD1 (5 bases). The CDR3 contains 19 residues. CDR1 is MDHEN and CDR2 is SYDVKM in the germline V gene. Trimming pared 1 base from V and 2 bases from J, leaving 21 bases between. The CDR3 DNA follows: TGTGCCAGCAGTTTATTTCAGGGTTCGAAGGAGCTCGGCAATCAGCCCCAGCATTTT. Amino acid sequence: CASSLFQGSKELGNQPQHF.

The CDR3 coding sequence is TGTGCCATCAGTTACAGGGCCCAAGAGACCCAGTACTTC. It translates to CAISYRAQETQYF. This sequence joins TRBV10-3 and TRBJ2-5, with D possibly matching TRBD1 (6 bases). Germline V gives CDR1 ENHRY, CDR2 SYGVKD. CDR3 length: 13 residues. Trimming took 5 bases from V and 1 from J, leaving 8 bases between them.

V is TRBV2 and J is TRBJ1-4; 7 bases match TRBD1. Per germline, CDR1 SNHLY and CDR2 FYNNEI. Unmatched junction bases numbered 11, after V lost 0 bases and J lost 4 bases. The CDR3 has 18 amino acids. The CDR3 loop reads CASSEAGDWTGLNEKLFF. For the CDR3, the DNA is TGTGCCAGCAGTGAAGCAGGGGATTGGACAGGTCTTAATGAAAAACTGTTTTTT.

The chain uses TRBV11-2 and TRBJ1-2, with D possibly TRBD1 on 5 matching bases. Germline V gene sequence: CDR1 SGHAT, CDR2 FQNNGV. The CDR3 has 18 amino acids. V lost 2 bases to trimming and J lost 0 bases, with 19 bases between them. DNA for the CDR3: TGTGCCAGCAGCTTAATAACCCCTACAGGACTAGCTAACTATGGCTACACCTTC. Translating gives CASSLITPTGLANYGYTF.